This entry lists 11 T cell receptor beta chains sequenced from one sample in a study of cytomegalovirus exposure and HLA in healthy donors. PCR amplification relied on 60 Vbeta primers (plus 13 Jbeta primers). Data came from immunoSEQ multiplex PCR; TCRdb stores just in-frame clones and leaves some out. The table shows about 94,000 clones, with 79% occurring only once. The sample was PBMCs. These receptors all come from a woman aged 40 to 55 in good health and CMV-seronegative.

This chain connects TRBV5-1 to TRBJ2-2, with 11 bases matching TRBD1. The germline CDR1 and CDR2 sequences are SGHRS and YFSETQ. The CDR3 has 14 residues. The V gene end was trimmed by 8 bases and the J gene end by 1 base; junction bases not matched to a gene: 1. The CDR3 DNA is TGCGCCAGTGGGACAGGGGGGAACACCGGGGAGCTGTTTTTT. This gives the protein CASGTGGNTGELFF.

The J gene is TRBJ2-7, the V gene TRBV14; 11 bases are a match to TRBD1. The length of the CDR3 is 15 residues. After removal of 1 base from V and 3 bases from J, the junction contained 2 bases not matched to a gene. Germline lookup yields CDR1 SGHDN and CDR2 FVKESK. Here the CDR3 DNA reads TGTGCCAGCAGCCAAGGCGGGACAGGGGGCTACGAGCAGTACTTC. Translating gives CASSQGGTGGYEQYF. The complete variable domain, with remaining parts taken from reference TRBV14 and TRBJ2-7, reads EAGVTQFPSHSVIEKGQTVTLRCDPISGHDNLYWYRRVMGKEIKFLLHFVKESKQDESGMPNNRFLAERTGGTYSTLKVQPAELEDSGVYFCASSQGGTGGYEQYFGPGTRLTVT.

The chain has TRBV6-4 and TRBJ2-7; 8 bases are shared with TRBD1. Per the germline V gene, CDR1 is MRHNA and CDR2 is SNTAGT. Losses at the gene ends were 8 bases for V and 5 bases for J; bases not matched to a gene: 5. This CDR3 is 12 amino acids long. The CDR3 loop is CASGQGVNEQYF. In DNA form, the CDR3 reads TGTGCCAGCGGACAGGGAGTAAACGAGCAGTACTTC.

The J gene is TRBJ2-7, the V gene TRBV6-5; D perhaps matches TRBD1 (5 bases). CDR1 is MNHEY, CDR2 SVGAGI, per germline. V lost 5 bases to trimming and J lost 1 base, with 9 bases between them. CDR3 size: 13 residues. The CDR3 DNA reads TGTGCCAGCAGTCCTCCAGGGTCCTACGAGCAGTACTTC. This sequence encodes CASSPPGSYEQYF.

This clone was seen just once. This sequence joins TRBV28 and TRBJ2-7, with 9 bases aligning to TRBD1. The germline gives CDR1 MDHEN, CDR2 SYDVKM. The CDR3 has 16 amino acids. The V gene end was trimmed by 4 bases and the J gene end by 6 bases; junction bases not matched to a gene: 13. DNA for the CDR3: TGTGCCAGCAGTTCCTGGGGAGGGACAGGGAAAAGCGAGCAGTACTTC. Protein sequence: CASSSWGGTGKSEQYF.

Here the CDR3 DNA reads TGTGCCGGAAACAAGGGGACAGATACGCAGTATTTT. Translating gives CAGNKGTDTQYF. The chain employs TRBV30 and TRBJ2-3; D might be TRBD1 (5 bases). The V end lost 8 bases, the J end lost 3 bases, and 12 bases lay between the germline ends. The CDR3 is made up of 12 amino acids. Germline assignment: CDR1 GTSNPN and CDR2 SVGIG (reference sequence).

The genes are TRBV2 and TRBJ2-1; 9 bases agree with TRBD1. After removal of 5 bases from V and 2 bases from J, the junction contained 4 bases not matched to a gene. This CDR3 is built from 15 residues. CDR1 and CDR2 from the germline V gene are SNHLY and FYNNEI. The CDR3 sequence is CASSLQGATYNEQFF. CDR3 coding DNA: TGTGCCAGCAGTCTACAGGGGGCTACCTACAATGAGCAGTTCTTC. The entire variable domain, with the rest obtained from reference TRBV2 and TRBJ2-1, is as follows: EPEVTQTPSHQVTQMGQEVILRCVPISNHLYFYWYRQILGQKVEFLVSFYNNEISEKSEIFDDQFSVERPDGSNFTLKIRSTKLEDSAMYFCASSLQGATYNEQFFGPGTRLTVL.

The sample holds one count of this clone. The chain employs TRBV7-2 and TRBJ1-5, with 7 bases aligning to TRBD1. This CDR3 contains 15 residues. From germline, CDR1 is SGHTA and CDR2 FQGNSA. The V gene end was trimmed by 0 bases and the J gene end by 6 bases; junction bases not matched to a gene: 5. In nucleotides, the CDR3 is TGTGCCAGCAGCTTAGCTAGGGGGCTCATTCAGCCCCAGCATTTT. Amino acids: CASSLARGLIQPQHF.

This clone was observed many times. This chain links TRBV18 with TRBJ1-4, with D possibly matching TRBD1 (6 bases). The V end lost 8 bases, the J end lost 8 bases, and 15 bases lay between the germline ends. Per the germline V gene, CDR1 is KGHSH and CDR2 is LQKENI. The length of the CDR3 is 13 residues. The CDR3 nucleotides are TGTGCCAGCAACCGGGGGCGGGAGGAAAAACTGTTTTTT. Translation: CASNRGREEKLFF.

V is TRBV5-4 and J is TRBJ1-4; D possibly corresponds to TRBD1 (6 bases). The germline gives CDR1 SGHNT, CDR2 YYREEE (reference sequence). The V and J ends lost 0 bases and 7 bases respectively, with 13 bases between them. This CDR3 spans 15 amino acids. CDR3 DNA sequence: TGTGCCAGCAGCTTGGTCGGGGGGGCGCGTGAAAAACTGTTTTTT. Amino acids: CASSLVGGAREKLFF. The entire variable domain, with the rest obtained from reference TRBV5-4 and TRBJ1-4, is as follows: ETGVTQSPTHLIKTRGQQVTLRCSSQSGHNTVSWYQQALGQGPQFIFQYYREEENGRGNFPPRFSGLQFPNYSSELNVNALELDDSALYLCASSLVGGAREKLFFGSGTQLSVL.

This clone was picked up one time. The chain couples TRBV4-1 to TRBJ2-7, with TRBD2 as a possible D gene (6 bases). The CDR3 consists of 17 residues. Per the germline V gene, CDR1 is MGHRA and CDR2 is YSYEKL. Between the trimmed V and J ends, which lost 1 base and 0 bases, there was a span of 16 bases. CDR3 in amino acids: CASSQGPGTSISYEQYF. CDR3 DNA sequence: TGCGCCAGCAGCCAAGGCCCCGGGACTTCGATCTCCTACGAGCAGTACTTC.